This T cell receptor beta chain was sequenced for a study of CD8 T cells in ankylosing spondylitis. Study-wide findings and caveats: Disease-linked clones had a CD8+ phenotype and relatively low frequency in peripheral blood. Disease-linked clones were reportedly significantly enriched in matched ankylosing spondylitis synovial fluid.

This clonotype appeared many times. What it recognizes is unknown. TCRdb called the 5' RACE reads again in MiXCR, with one record for every CDR3 protein. The sample has some 140,000 distinct CDR3 sequences, 6% to 8% seen once. V lost 1 base, J lost 3 bases, and 10 bases lay in between. The CDR3 consists of 14 residues. Germline V gene lookup returns CDR1 MNHEY and CDR2 SVGEGT. The V and J genes are TRBV6-2 or TRBV6-3 and TRBJ2-7; TRBD2 is a possible D gene (5 bases). The sample was blood, either unsorted or a sorted T cell fraction (not recorded which). This clonotype originated in a female donor with ankylosing spondylitis or in good health (not recorded which). The CDR3, as DNA: TGTGCCAGCAGTTACTTCCGGACTGGCTACGAGCAGTACTTC. This sequence encodes CASSYFRTGYEQYF.